Below, one T cell receptor beta chain is given with its context. Produced via immunoSEQ multiplex PCR; TCRdb's table is partial and in-frame only. Altogether over 15,000 clones are present, roughly 80% being singletons, with the ten largest covering less than 35%. The data were taken from a study of control samples from healthy donors and cancer patients. V trimming: 7 bases; J trimming: 5 bases; junction bases outside the gene matches: 7. The CDR3 extends over 15 amino acids. Germline V gene lookup returns CDR1 MNHEY and CDR2 SVGAGI. Sequencing input: PBMCs. The clonotype originates from an older man with head and neck cancer. The rearrangement links TRBV6-5 to TRBJ2-1; 11 bases line up with TRBD2. The chain's CDR3 is CASTTGTSGNNEQFF. The CDR3 DNA is TGTGCCAGCACTACCGGGACTAGCGGCAACAATGAGCAGTTCTTC.